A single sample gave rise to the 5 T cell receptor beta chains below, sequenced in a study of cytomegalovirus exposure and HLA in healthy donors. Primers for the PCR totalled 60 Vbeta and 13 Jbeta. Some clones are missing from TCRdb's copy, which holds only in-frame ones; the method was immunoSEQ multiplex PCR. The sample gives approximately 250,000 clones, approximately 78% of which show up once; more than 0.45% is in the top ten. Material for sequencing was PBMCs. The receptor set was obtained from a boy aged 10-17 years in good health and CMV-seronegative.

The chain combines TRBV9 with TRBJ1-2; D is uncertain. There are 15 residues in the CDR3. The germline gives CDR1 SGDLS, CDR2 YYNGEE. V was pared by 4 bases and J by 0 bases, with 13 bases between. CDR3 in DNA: TGTGCCAGCAGCCCCACTTGGTCCTCTAACTATGGCTACACCTTC. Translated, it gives CASSPTWSSNYGYTF.

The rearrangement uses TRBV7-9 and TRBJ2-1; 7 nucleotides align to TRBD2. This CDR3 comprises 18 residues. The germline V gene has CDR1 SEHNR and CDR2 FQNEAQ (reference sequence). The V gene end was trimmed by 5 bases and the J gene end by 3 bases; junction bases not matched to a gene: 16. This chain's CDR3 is CASSPTRGAGVDYNEQFF. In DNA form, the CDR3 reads TGTGCCAGCAGCCCAACTAGAGGGGCGGGAGTCGACTACAATGAGCAGTTCTTC.

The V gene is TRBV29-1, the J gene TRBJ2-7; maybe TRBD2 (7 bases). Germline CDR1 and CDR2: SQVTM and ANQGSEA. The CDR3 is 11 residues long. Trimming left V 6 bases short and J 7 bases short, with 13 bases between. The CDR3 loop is CSVRGPEEQYF. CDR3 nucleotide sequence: TGCAGCGTGCGGGGGCCAGAAGAGCAGTACTTC.

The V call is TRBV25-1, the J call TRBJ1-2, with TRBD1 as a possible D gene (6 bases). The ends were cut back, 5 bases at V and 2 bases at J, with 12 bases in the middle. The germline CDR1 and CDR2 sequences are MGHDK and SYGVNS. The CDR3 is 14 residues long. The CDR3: CASSTGISNYGYTF. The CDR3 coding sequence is TGTGCCAGCAGTACAGGGATTTCAAACTATGGCTACACCTTC.

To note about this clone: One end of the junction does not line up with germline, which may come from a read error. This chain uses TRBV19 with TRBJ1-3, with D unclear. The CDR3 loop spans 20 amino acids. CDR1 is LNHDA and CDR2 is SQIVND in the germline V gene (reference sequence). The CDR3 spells CASSPWWKRSEVRDGNTVYF. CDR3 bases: TGTGCCAGTAGTCCCTGGTGGAAACGTTCCGAGGTTCGTGACGGAAACACCGTATATTTT.